This entry concerns a single TCR beta chain. Using immunoSEQ multiplex PCR, the repertoire was profiled, and TCRdb retains in-frame clones only, with some absent. The sample has a few hundred thousand clones, roughly nine tenths seen once. During active infection, Seattle patients enrolled and were then monitored through disease. This sample is part of a study of blood T cell repertoires in COVID-19. The sample was peripheral blood. The receptor was derived from a woman aged 55 to 70 with COVID-19, enrolled during active disease.

The CDR3 sequence: CASSPGSAYGYTF. The CDR3 nucleotides read TGTGCCAGCTCACCGGGCAGTGCCTACGGCTACACCTTC. The chain recombines TRBV18 with TRBJ1-2; no firm D call. The CDR3 loop spans 13 amino acids. V lost 3 bases, J lost 8 bases, and 13 bases lay in between. CDR1 and CDR2 from the germline V gene are KGHSH and LQKENI.